This paragraph reports one T cell receptor beta chain. Reprocessing the 5' RACE reads, TCRdb reports a single entry for every CDR3 protein and omits DNA. Its table lists some 500,000 distinct CDR3 sequences. These data are taken from a study of T cells expressing NK-cell markers. There are 15 residues in the CDR3. CDR1 and CDR2 from the germline V gene are SGHTA and FQGNSA. The sequence derives from a woman aged 45-60 years in good health. V gene TRBV7-2 combines with J gene TRBJ2-7; TCRdb picks TRBD2, but there is no DNA to check that call. Sequencing was performed on blood T cells: a sorted CD56 or NKG2C T cell subset, CD4+ or CD8+ T cells, or bulk PBMC T cells (not recorded which). CDR3 loop: CASSSLAGGTYEQYF.